Below are 10 T cell receptor beta chains sequenced from a single sample in a study of cytomegalovirus exposure and HLA in healthy donors (dated by TCRdb to between 2016 and 2019). Library prep was done by the immunoSEQ multiplex PCR assay. A mixture of 60 forward primers for TCR Vbeta segments and 13 reverse primers for TCR Jbeta segments was used in the multiplex PCR. This immuneACCESS table, as held by TCRdb, lists in-frame sequences with V and J called but not all clones. Of the missing ones, under half trace to an unresolved V gene in checked studies; the others have no known cause. This sample comprises around 220,000 clones, about 74% of them detected only once. The top ten clonotypes cover approximately 1.9% of the sample. Specimen: PBMCs. The receptors come from a woman in her thirties in good health and CMV-seronegative.

The chain couples TRBV7-6 to TRBJ2-1; the match to TRBD2 covers 7 bases. V shed 3 bases, J shed 4 bases, and the junction held 6 bases outside the gene matches. CDR1 is SGHVS, CDR2 FNYEAQ, per germline. The CDR3 contains 15 residues. The CDR3 nucleotides are TGTGCCAGCAGCTTCGGGACTACCGCTTACAATGAGCAGTTCTTC. Protein: CASSFGTTAYNEQFF.

This chain joins TRBV29-1 and TRBJ2-7; 9 nucleotides line up with TRBD1. Germline values: CDR1 SQVTM, CDR2 ANQGSEA. V lost 6 bases and J lost 6; bases outside the gene matches: 15. The CDR3 is made up of 15 amino acids. This CDR3 is CSVRPIPGQGGEQYF. In nucleotides, the CDR3 is TGCAGCGTCCGACCAATCCCGGGACAGGGAGGCGAGCAGTACTTC.

The rearrangement links TRBV10-1 to TRBJ2-3; TRBD1 agrees at 7 bases. This CDR3 is built from 16 residues. V shed 6 bases and J 1 base; nucleotides not matched to a gene: 10. The germline CDR1 and CDR2 sequences are WNHNN and SYGVQD (reference sequence). The CDR3 DNA follows: TGCGCCAGCAGCCTAGACAGGGCCGATGGCACAGATACGCAGTATTTT. It translates to CASSLDRADGTDTQYF.

The chain couples TRBV7-3 to TRBJ2-1; 7 bases match TRBD2. Unmatched junction bases numbered 5, after V lost 5 bases and J lost 4 bases. This CDR3 region has 14 residues. Germline CDR1 reads SGHTA; CDR2 reads FQGTGA. This CDR3 is CASSGEGGYNEQFF. CDR3 DNA: TGTGCCAGCAGCGGGGAGGGAGGATACAATGAGCAGTTCTTC.

This chain connects TRBV11-3 to TRBJ2-5; no clear D gene. Trimming removed 5 bases from V and 5 bases from J, with 12 bases in between. This CDR3 is built from 13 residues. CDR1 and CDR2 from the germline V gene are SGHNT and YENEEA. Written as DNA, the CDR3 is TGTGCCAGCAGCCGTAGCAATTCGGAGACCCAGTACTTC. Amino acids: CASSRSNSETQYF. Using reference TRBV11-3 and TRBJ2-5 for the parts outside the CDR3, the full variable domain is EAGVVQSPRYKIIEKKQPVAFWCNPISGHNTLYWYLQNLGQGPELLIRYENEEAVDDSQLPKDRFSAERLKGVDSTLKIQPAELGDSAVYLCASSRSNSETQYFGPGTRLLVL.

This rearrangement joins TRBV7-9 to TRBJ1-2; 7 nucleotides line up with TRBD1. CDR1 is SEHNR and CDR2 is FQNEAQ in the germline V gene (reference sequence). The CDR3 is 13 amino acids. The V gene end was trimmed by 4 bases and the J gene end by 5 bases; junction bases not matched to a gene: 4. The CDR3 loop reads CASSSGTEYGYTF. The CDR3 DNA is TGTGCCAGCAGCTCCGGGACAGAATATGGCTACACCTTC.

V gene TRBV2 combines with J gene TRBJ1-1; D remains ambiguous. The CDR3 sequence is 14 residues long. In germline, CDR1 is SNHLY, CDR2 FYNNEI. Trimming took off 6 bases at V and 6 bases at J, with 17 bases between the two ends. CDR3 sequence reads: CASRGVNPQAEAFF. The CDR3, as DNA: TGTGCCAGCAGAGGAGTCAACCCGCAAGCTGAAGCTTTCTTT. The full variable domain, rest sourced from reference TRBV2 and TRBJ1-1, is EPEVTQTPSHQVTQMGQEVILRCVPISNHLYFYWYRQILGQKVEFLVSFYNNEISEKSEIFDDQFSVERPDGSNFTLKIRSTKLEDSAMYFCASRGVNPQAEAFFGQGTRLTVV.

V is TRBV5-1 and J is TRBJ2-1; D unresolved. V gave up 3 bases and J gave up 0 bases, with 10 bases separating them. Per germline, CDR1 SGHRS and CDR2 YFSETQ. CDR3 length: 15 residues. CDR3 coding DNA: TGCGCCAGCAGCTCCGACTTTAGCTCCTACAATGAGCAGTTCTTC. Protein: CASSSDFSSYNEQFF. Based on the CDR3 plus reference TRBV5-1 and TRBJ2-1, the full variable domain is KAGVTQTPRYLIKTRGQQVTLSCSPISGHRSVSWYQQTPGQGLQFLFEYFSETQRNKGNFPGRFSGRQFSNSRSEMNVSTLELGDSALYLCASSSDFSSYNEQFFGPGTRLTVL.

This clone was observed a single time. The chain carries TRBV27 and TRBJ2-5, with D maybe TRBD1 (6 bases). The J call may be mistaken, given a closer DNA end match to TRBJ2-7. The CDR3 runs to 15 residues. The germline V gene has CDR1 MNHEY and CDR2 SMNVEV (reference sequence). The CDR3, as DNA: TGTGCCAGCAGTTCACAGGGCCCGCCAACCTACGAGCAGTACTTC. It yields the protein CASSSQGPPTYEQYF.

This clone was seen just once. The chain recombines TRBV6-1 with TRBJ2-7; unclear D gene. The CDR3 extends over 13 amino acids. V shed 5 bases and J shed 3 bases, with 11 bases lying between them. Germline assignment: CDR1 MNHNS and CDR2 SASEGT. CDR3 sequence reads: CASSNSYGYEQYF. Here the CDR3 DNA reads TGTGCCAGCAGTAATTCTTACGGCTACGAGCAGTACTTC.